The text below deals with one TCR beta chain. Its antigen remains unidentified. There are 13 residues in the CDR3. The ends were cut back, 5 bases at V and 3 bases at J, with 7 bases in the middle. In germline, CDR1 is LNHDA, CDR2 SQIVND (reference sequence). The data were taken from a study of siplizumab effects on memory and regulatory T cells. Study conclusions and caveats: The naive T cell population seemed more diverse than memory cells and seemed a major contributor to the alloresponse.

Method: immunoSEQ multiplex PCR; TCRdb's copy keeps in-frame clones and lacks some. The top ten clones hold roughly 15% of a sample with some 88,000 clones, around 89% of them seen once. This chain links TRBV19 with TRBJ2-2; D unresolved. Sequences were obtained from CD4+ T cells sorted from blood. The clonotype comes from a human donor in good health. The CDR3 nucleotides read TGTGCCAGTAGTTTGCAGGACACCGGGGAGCTGTTTTTT. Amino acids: CASSLQDTGELFF.